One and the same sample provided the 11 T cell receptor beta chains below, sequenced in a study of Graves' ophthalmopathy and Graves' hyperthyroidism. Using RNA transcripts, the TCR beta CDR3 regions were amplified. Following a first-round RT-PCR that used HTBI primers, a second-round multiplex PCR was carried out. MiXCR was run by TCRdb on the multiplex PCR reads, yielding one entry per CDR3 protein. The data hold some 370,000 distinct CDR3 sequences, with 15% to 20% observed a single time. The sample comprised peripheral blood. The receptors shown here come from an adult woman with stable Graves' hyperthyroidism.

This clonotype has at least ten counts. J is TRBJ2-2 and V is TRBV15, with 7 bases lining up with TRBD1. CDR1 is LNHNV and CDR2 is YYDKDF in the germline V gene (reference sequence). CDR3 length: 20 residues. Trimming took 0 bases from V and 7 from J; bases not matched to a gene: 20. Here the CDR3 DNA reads TGTGCCACCAGCAGAGATCGGGATACCCGGAGACAGGGCTACAGCGGGGAGCTGTTTTTT. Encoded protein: CATSRDRDTRRQGYSGELFF.

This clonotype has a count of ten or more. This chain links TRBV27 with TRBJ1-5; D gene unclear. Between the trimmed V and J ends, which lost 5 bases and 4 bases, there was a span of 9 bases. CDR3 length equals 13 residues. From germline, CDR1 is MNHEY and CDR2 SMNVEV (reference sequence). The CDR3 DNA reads TGTGCCAGCAGTCCGGCAAAAAATCAGCCCCAGCATTTT. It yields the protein CASSPAKNQPQHF.

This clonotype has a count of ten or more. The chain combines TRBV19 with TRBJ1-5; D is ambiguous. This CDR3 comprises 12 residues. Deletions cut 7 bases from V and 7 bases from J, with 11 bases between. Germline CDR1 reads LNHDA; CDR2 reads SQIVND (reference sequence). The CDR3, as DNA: TGTGCCAGTACTGGGCTGGACCAGCCCCAGCATTTT. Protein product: CASTGLDQPQHF.

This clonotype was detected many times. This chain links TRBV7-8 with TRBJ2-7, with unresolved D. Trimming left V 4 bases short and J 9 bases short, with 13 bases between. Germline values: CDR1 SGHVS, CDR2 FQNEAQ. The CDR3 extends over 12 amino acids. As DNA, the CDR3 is TGTGCCAGCAGCTACACGGGCCCCGGGCAGTACTTC. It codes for CASSYTGPGQYF. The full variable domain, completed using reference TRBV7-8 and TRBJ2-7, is GAGVSQSPRYKVAKRGQDVALRCDPISGHVSLFWYQQALGQGPEFLTYFQNEAQLDKSGLPSDRFFAERPEGSVSTLKIQRTQQEDSAVYLCASSYTGPGQYFGPGTRLTVT.

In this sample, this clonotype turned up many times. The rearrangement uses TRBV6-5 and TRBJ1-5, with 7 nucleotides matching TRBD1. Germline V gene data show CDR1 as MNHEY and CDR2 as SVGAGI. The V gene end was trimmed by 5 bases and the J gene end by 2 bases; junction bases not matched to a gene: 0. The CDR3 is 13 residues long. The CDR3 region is CASSTGGNQPQHF. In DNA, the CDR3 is TGTGCCAGCAGTACAGGGGGCAATCAGCCCCAGCATTTT.

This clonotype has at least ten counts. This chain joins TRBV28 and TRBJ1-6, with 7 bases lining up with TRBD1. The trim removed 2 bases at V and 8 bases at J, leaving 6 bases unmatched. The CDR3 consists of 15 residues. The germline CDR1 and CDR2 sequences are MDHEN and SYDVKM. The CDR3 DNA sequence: TGTGCCAGCAGTTTAGACCGACAGGGTTATTCACCCCTCCACTTT. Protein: CASSLDRQGYSPLHF. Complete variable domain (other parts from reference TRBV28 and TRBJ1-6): DVKVTQSSRYLVKRTGEKVFLECVQDMDHENMFWYRQDPGLGLRLIYFSYDVKMKEKGDIPEGYSVSREKKERFSLILESASTNQTSMYLCASSLDRQGYSPLHFGNGTRLTVT.

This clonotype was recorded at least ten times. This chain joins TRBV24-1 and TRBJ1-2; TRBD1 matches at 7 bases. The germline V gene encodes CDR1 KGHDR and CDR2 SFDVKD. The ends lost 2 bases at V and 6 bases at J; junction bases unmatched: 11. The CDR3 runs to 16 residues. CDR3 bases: TGTGCCACCAGTGATTCCAGGACAGGTGTGGGGGATGGCTACACCTTC. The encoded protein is CATSDSRTGVGDGYTF.

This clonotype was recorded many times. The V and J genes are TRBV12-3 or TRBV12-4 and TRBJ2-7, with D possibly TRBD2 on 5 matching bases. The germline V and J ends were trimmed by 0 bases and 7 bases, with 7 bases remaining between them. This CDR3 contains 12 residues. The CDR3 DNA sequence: TGTGCCAGCAGTTTAGCGCGGGTTGAGCAGTACTTC. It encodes CASSLARVEQYF.

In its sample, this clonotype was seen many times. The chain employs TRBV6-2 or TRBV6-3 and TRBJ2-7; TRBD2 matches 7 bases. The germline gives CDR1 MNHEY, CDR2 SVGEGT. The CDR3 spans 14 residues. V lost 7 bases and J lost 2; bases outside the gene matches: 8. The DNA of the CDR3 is TGTGCCAGCAAAGTTGCGGGAGAGACCTACGAGCAGTACTTC. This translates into CASKVAGETYEQYF.

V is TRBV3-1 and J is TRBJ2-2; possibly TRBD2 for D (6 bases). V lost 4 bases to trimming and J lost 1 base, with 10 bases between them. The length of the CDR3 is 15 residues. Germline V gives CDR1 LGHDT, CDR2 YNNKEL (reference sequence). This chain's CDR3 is CASSLRTMNTGELFF. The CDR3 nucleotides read TGTGCCAGCAGCCTCCGGACTATGAACACCGGGGAGCTGTTTTTT.

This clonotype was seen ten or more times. The CDR3, as DNA: TGTGCCAGCTCACCTCAATATTTGACTGGCTACGAGCAGTACTTC. It translates to CASSPQYLTGYEQYF. The rearrangement links TRBV18 to TRBJ2-7; D is undetermined. CDR1 KGHSH and CDR2 LQKENI come from the germline V gene. Trimming cost V 3 bases and J 3 bases, with 15 bases left between them. The CDR3 spans 15 residues. The variable domain in full, completed from reference TRBV18 and TRBJ2-7, reads NAGVMQNPRHLVRRRGQEARLRCSPMKGHSHVYWYRQLPEEGLKFMVYLQKENIIDESGMPKERFSAEFPKEGPSILRIQQVVRGDSAAYFCASSPQYLTGYEQYFGPGTRLTVT.